This T cell receptor beta chain originates from a study of OX40 agonist ivuxolimab in advanced cancers. Enrollment shut out patients with autoimmune disease history or systemic immunosuppression. Collection of blood occurred at baseline, at cycle 4 day 1, and at cycle 7 day 1. The method was immunoSEQ multiplex PCR; TCRdb's version includes in-frame clones alone and lacks a portion of them. The sample has more than 80,000 clones; 75% to 95% are singletons. Study findings and constraints: Partial responders at 0.1-3.0 mg/kg showed near-lowest clonal expansion.

In the case of this clone: What it binds is unknown.

The clonotype was recovered from an adult with an advanced solid tumor such as melanoma, head and neck, liver or kidney cancer. The sample was CD4+ or CD8+ T cells sorted from blood, taken in a trial of the OX40 agonist ivuxolimab.

DNA for the CDR3: TGTGCCAGCAGTGATAAGGGACTAGATAAAGAGACCCAGTACTTC. It is translated as CASSDKGLDKETQYF. V gene TRBV2 combines with J gene TRBJ2-5; 8 bases are a match to TRBD2. The germline CDR1 and CDR2 sequences are SNHLY and FYNNEI. The CDR3 totals 15 residues. The junction had 6 bases not matched to a gene; V was cut back by 3 bases and J by 3 bases.